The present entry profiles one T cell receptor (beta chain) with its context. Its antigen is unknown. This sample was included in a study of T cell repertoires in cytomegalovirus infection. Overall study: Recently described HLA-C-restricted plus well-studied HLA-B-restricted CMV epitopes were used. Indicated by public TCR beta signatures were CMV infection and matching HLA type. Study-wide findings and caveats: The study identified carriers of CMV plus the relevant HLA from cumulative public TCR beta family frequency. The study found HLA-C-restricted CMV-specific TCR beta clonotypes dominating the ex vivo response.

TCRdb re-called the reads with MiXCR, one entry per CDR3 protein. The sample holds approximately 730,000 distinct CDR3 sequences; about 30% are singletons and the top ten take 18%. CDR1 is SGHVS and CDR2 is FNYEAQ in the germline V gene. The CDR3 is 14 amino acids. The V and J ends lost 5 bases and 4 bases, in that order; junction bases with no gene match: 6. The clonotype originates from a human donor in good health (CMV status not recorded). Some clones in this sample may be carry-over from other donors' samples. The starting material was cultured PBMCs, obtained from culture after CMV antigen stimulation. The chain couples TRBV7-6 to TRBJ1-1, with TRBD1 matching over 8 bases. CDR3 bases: TGTGCCAGCAGCGACAGGGGCAGCAGCACTGAAGCTTTCTTT. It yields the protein CASSDRGSSTEAFF.